The rows below give T cell receptor beta chains drawn from one sample of a study of shared clonotypes between healthy human individuals. The assay was immunoSEQ multiplex PCR, and TCRdb's table has in-frame clones only and misses some. The repertoire holds about 2.3 million clones, with less than 95% as singletons. Sequenced sample: naive CD4+ T cells from PBMCs. The source is a man aged 18-30 years in good health. Some clones in this sample may be carry-over from other donors' samples. Each CDR3 is given with its conserved first and last residue. D genes are given only for firm matches. Some rows mark clone size as missing; the rest say once, few, many or name a class of expanded clone.

clone_size,d_call,v_call,j_call,cdr3_aa,cdr3_nt
-,TRBD2,TRBV28,TRBJ2-1,CASVRAGFTRNEQFF,TGTGCCAGCGTACGAGCGGGATTCACCCGGAATGAGCAGTTCTTC
-,TRBD1,TRBV2,TRBJ2-2,CASSRDRATGELFF,TGTGCCAGCAGTCGGGACAGGGCCACCGGGGAGCTGTTTTTT
-,TRBD2,TRBV28,TRBJ2-7,CATRRTSGSSYEQYF,TGTGCCACCAGAAGGACTAGCGGGAGCTCCTACGAGCAGTACTTC
-,TRBD2,TRBV19,TRBJ2-1,CASSSASGRHNEQFF,TGTGCCAGTAGTAGTGCTAGCGGGAGGCACAATGAGCAGTTCTTC
-,-,TRBV6-6,TRBJ1-4,CASSPTGRATNEKLFF,TGTGCCAGCAGTCCCACAGGGAGGGCAACTAATGAAAAACTGTTTTTT
-,TRBD1,TRBV28,TRBJ2-5,CASSLRFRGLGETQYF,TGTGCCAGCAGTTTAAGGTTCAGGGGGCTTGGGGAGACCCAGTACTTC
-,-,TRBV7-8,TRBJ2-7,CASSQAVREPTYEQYF,TGTGCCAGCAGCCAAGCGGTGAGGGAACCCACCTACGAGCAGTACTTC
-,-,TRBV6-4,TRBJ1-4,CASRPAPGDEKLFF,TGTGCCAGCAGGCCAGCCCCCGGAGATGAAAAACTGTTTTTT
-,TRBD1,TRBV10-3,TRBJ2-7,CAISETQGPSYEQYF,TGTGCCATCAGTGAAACACAGGGGCCCTCCTACGAGCAGTACTTC
-,-,TRBV10-2,TRBJ2-7,CASSVTYEQYF,TGCGCCAGTTCTGTGACATACGAGCAGTACTTC
-,TRBD2,TRBV29-1,TRBJ2-7,CSAGGGPYEQYF,TGCAGCGCCGGGGGGGGCCCTTACGAGCAGTACTTC
once,-,TRBV5-6,TRBJ2-2,CASSSNSRRGRGELFF,TGTGCCAGCAGCTCAAATAGTAGACGGGGACGAGGGGAGCTGTTTTTT
-,-,TRBV9,TRBJ2-3,CASSVGKRAGSTDTQYF,TGTGCCAGCAGCGTCGGTAAACGTGCGGGGAGCACAGATACGCAGTATTTT
-,-,TRBV28,TRBJ1-2,CASSFLEATSNYGYTF,TGTGCCAGCAGTTTTCTTGAGGCCACCTCAAATTATGGCTACACCTTC
-,-,TRBV6-5,TRBJ2-3,CASSLQGADTQYF,TGTGCCAGCAGCCTCCAGGGTGCTGATACGCAGTATTTT
-,-,TRBV5-1,TRBJ1-1,CASSPTGRNTEAFF,TGCGCCAGCAGCCCCACAGGGCGGAACACTGAAGCTTTCTTT
-,-,TRBV5-6,TRBJ2-6,CASRKGYGDSGANVLTF,TGTGCCAGCAGAAAGGGATACGGGGACTCTGGGGCCAACGTCCTGACTTTC
-,-,TRBV19,TRBJ2-1,CASSIEGSLTGGHEQFF,TGTGCCAGTAGTATAGAGGGAAGCCTAACGGGTGGTCATGAGCAGTTCTTC
-,-,TRBV28,TRBJ2-5,CASSLGGADQETQYF,TGTGCCAGCAGTTTAGGGGGGGCGGACCAAGAGACCCAGTACTTC
-,-,TRBV5-1,TRBJ1-1,CASSFSGWTEAFF,TGCGCCAGCAGCTTTTCAGGGTGGACTGAAGCTTTCTTT
few,-,TRBV18,TRBJ1-1,CASSRDRNTEAFF,TGTGCCAGCTCGCGGGACCGGAACACTGAAGCTTTCTTT
-,TRBD2,TRBV11-2,TRBJ2-3,CASSLSGADTQYF,TGTGCCAGCAGCTTAAGCGGGGCCGATACGCAGTATTTT
-,-,TRBV2,TRBJ2-7,CASSGGRRWASDEQYF,TGTGCCAGCAGTGGGGGACGGAGGTGGGCGTCCGACGAGCAGTACTTC
few,-,TRBV7-3,TRBJ1-1,CASSVGMNTEAFF,TGTGCCAGCAGCGTGGGTATGAACACTGAAGCTTTCTTT
-,-,TRBV11-3,TRBJ2-1,CASSLVQGNNEQFF,TGTGCCAGCAGCTTAGTTCAGGGGAACAATGAGCAGTTCTTC
-,-,TRBV6-5,TRBJ2-7,CASKSGLSSYEQYF,TGTGCCAGTAAGAGCGGGTTGAGCTCCTACGAGCAGTACTTC
-,-,TRBV5-4,TRBJ2-3,CASSLGGSADTQYF,TGTGCCAGCAGCTTGGGAGGGAGCGCAGATACGCAGTATTTT
-,-,TRBV6-6,TRBJ1-2,CASSSTGGYTF,TGTGCCAGCAGTTCGACCGGGGGCTACACCTTC
-,-,TRBV10-3,TRBJ1-1,CAISDDPSSEAFF,TGTGCCATCAGTGATGACCCATCATCTGAAGCTTTCTTT
-,-,TRBV28,TRBJ1-3,CASGTRVSGNTIYF,TGTGCCAGTGGAACCAGGGTCTCTGGAAACACCATATATTTT
few,-,TRBV5-1,TRBJ2-5,CASSQGQQETQYF,TGCGCCAGCAGCCAAGGACAGCAAGAGACCCAGTACTTC
once,-,TRBV6-1,TRBJ2-3,CASSEYIGAAMQYF,TGTGCCAGCAGTGAATACATAGGCGCAGCCATGCAGTATTTT
-,TRBD1,TRBV5-6,TRBJ2-3,CASSRPGQGGDTQYF,TGTGCCAGCAGCCGACCGGGACAGGGAGGAGATACGCAGTATTTT
-,-,TRBV5-1,TRBJ2-3,CASSLGRAFTDTQYF,TGCGCCAGCAGCTTGGGTAGGGCCTTCACAGATACGCAGTATTTT
-,TRBD1,TRBV30,TRBJ1-4,CAWWDRWGEKLFF,TGTGCCTGGTGGGACAGGTGGGGTGAAAAACTGTTTTTT
-,-,TRBV7-2,TRBJ2-7,CASSLVPDHEQYF,TGTGCCAGCAGCTTAGTGCCGGACCACGAGCAGTACTTC
-,-,TRBV29-1,TRBJ2-5,CSVVQGGQETQYF,TGCAGCGTTGTTCAGGGGGGGCAAGAGACCCAGTACTTC
-,-,TRBV28,TRBJ2-2,CASSRSGTGELFF,TGTGCCAGCAGTCGGTCGGGGACCGGGGAGCTGTTTTTT
once,TRBD2,TRBV9,TRBJ2-1,CASSGTSSNEQFF,TGTGCCAGCAGCGGGACTAGTAGTAATGAGCAGTTCTTC
-,TRBD1,TRBV7-9,TRBJ2-1,CASSSLFRGQGEDYNEQFF,TGTGCCAGCAGCTCCTTATTTCGGGGACAGGGTGAGGACTACAATGAGCAGTTCTTC
-,TRBD2,TRBV10-1,TRBJ2-1,CASSESGGRTYNEQFF,TGCGCCAGCAGTGAGTCGGGCGGGAGGACTTACAATGAGCAGTTCTTC
-,-,TRBV5-8,TRBJ2-1,CASSLGRGVHEQFF,TGTGCCAGCAGCTTGGGCAGGGGAGTCCATGAGCAGTTCTTC
-,TRBD1,TRBV18,TRBJ1-2,CASSQTGGADGYTF,TGTGCCAGCTCACAAACAGGGGGCGCAGACGGCTACACCTTC
-,-,TRBV5-1,TRBJ2-6,CASTDALSGANVLTF,TGCGCCAGCACTGACGCCCTCTCTGGGGCCAACGTCCTGACTTTC
-,-,TRBV5-1,TRBJ1-1,CASRPGPEGTEAFF,TGCGCCAGCAGGCCTGGCCCGGAGGGCACTGAAGCTTTCTTT
-,TRBD2,TRBV5-5,TRBJ2-5,CASSFSGRAETQYF,TGTGCCAGCAGCTTTAGCGGGAGGGCAGAGACCCAGTACTTC
-,-,TRBV19,TRBJ1-5,CASSIARDYSNQPQHF,TGTGCCAGTAGTATAGCCAGGGACTATAGCAATCAGCCCCAGCATTTT
-,-,TRBV10-1,TRBJ1-1,CASSEGQSDKAFF,TGCGCCAGCAGTGAGGGGCAATCGGATAAAGCTTTCTTT
-,-,TRBV7-6,TRBJ2-1,CASSPGMGTYLYNEQFF,TGTGCCAGCAGCCCGGGGATGGGGACTTACCTTTACAATGAGCAGTTCTTC
-,TRBD1,TRBV18,TRBJ1-5,CASSPIQGSNQPQHF,TGTGCCAGCTCACCAATACAGGGGAGCAATCAGCCCCAGCATTTT
-,-,TRBV18,TRBJ2-3,CASSPRGLSRSARTDTQYF,TGTGCCAGCTCACCACGAGGATTATCCCGCAGTGCCCGCACAGATACGCAGTATTTT
-,-,TRBV18,TRBJ2-1,CASSPIGLPANEQFF,TGTGCCAGCTCACCGATAGGACTCCCCGCAAATGAGCAGTTCTTC